The clone carrying this T cell receptor beta chain was detected a few times. Its antigen is unidentified. This sample stems from a study of T cells in Graves' hyperthyroidism and ophthalmopathy. Findings and limits, study-wide: Most clonotypes expanded in thyroid above 0.001 were likewise present in blood.

V lost 2 bases and J lost 4, with 11 bases in between. The length of the CDR3 is 14 residues. Germline CDR1 and CDR2: LNHDA and SQIVND (reference sequence). TCR beta CDR3 region amplification was performed from RNA transcripts. Primed by the HTBI set, a first-round RT-PCR was run on the TCR CDR3. TCRdb reprocessed the multiplex PCR reads via MiXCR and lists one record per CDR3 protein. This table holds approximately 300,000 distinct CDR3 sequences, roughly 18% found once. The receptor was isolated from a man between 50 and 59 years old with Graves' ophthalmopathy. J is TRBJ1-1 and V is TRBV19; possible D gene TRBD1, 5 bases. The sample comprised blood. The CDR3, as DNA: TGTGCCAGTAGTATACAGGGTACCGGCACTGAAGCTTTCTTT. Translated: CASSIQGTGTEAFF.